Presented here are 8 T cell receptor beta chains from one specimen sequenced in a study of T cell changes during pregnancy in multiple sclerosis. Produced via immunoSEQ multiplex PCR; TCRdb's table is partial and in-frame only. The sample holds approximately 70,000 clones, around nine tenths seen once. The source was peripheral blood, collected in the first trimester of pregnancy. These receptors all come from a female donor in good health, enrolled as a control in a pregnancy study.

The V call is TRBV2, the J call TRBJ2-5; 7 positions match TRBD2. Germline V gives CDR1 SNHLY, CDR2 FYNNEI. J lost 4 bases, V lost 7 bases, and 3 bases had no gene match. The CDR3 contains 12 residues. This CDR3 is CASTGGRETQYF. In DNA, the CDR3 is TGTGCCAGCACCGGCGGGAGAGAGACCCAGTACTTC. The entire variable domain, with the rest obtained from reference TRBV2 and TRBJ2-5, is as follows: EPEVTQTPSHQVTQMGQEVILRCVPISNHLYFYWYRQILGQKVEFLVSFYNNEISEKSEIFDDQFSVERPDGSNFTLKIRSTKLEDSAMYFCASTGGRETQYFGPGTRLLVL.

The sample holds a few counts of this clone. The genes are TRBV30 and TRBJ1-2; D is undetermined. The CDR3 runs 11 residues. Trimming took off 8 bases at V and 5 bases at J, with 12 bases between the two ends. CDR1 and CDR2 from the germline V gene are GTSNPN and SVGIG (reference sequence). CDR3 nucleotides: TGTGCCCCCAGGCAGTTGTATGGCTACACCTTC. Translated, it gives CAPRQLYGYTF. The full variable domain, in which reference TRBV30 and TRBJ1-2 provide the parts outside the CDR3, is SQTIHQWPATLVQPVGSPLSLECTVEGTSNPNLYWYRQAAGRGLQLLFYSVGIGQISSEVPQNLSASRPQDRQFILSSKKLLLSDSGFYLCAPRQLYGYTFGSGTRLTVV.

V gene TRBV7-9 combines with J gene TRBJ1-1; a weak D match, TRBD1 (6 bases). The CDR3 length is 13 residues. Germline V gives CDR1 SEHNR, CDR2 FQNEAQ (reference sequence). The V and J ends lost 6 bases and 4 bases respectively, with 12 bases between them. Here the CDR3 DNA reads TGTGCCAGCAGTTCCCTCAGGGGCACTGAAGCTTTCTTT. It specifies CASSSLRGTEAFF. Supplemented by reference TRBV7-9 and TRBJ1-1, the full variable domain reads DTGVSQNPRHKITKRGQNVTFRCDPISEHNRLYWYRQTLGQGPEFLTYFQNEAQLEKSRLLSDRFSAERPKGSFSTLEIQRTEQGDSAMYLCASSSLRGTEAFFGQGTRLTVV.

This clone is a singleton in its sample. The chain couples TRBV7-9 to TRBJ2-3; 9 nucleotides align to TRBD1. Germline assignment: CDR1 SEHNR and CDR2 FQNEAQ (reference sequence). This CDR3 is built from 17 residues. V shed 0 bases, J shed 5 bases, and the junction held 9 bases outside the gene matches. The CDR3 DNA is TGTGCCAGCAGCTTAGCGGCCGGGACAGGGAAGGAAGATACGCAGTATTTT. It is translated as CASSLAAGTGKEDTQYF.

The chain couples TRBV11-2 to TRBJ2-7; 12 bases map to TRBD2. V shed 4 bases, J shed 6 bases, and the junction held 10 bases outside the gene matches. CDR1 SGHAT and CDR2 FQNNGV come from the germline V gene. This CDR3 has 16 residues. CDR3 protein: CASSSILAGGGREQYF. The CDR3, as DNA: TGTGCCAGCAGCTCTATACTAGCGGGAGGCGGACGCGAGCAGTACTTC.

The chain links TRBV6-6 to TRBJ2-7; TRBD2 matches 12 bases. This CDR3 is built from 15 residues. Germline lookup yields CDR1 MNHNY and CDR2 SVGAGI (reference sequence). J lost 5 bases, V lost 4 bases, and 6 bases had no gene match. The CDR3 DNA follows: TGTGCCAGCAGTTTCCTAGCGGGAGGGCCCCACGAGCAGTACTTC. Residues: CASSFLAGGPHEQYF.

A note on this clone: At one of its ends the junction is not consistent with the germline gene, which may arise from a read error. This rearrangement joins TRBV14 to TRBJ1-3; D ambiguous. CDR3 length: 13 residues. Per germline, CDR1 SGHDN and CDR2 FVKESK. The CDR3 sequence: CASSQDRGTTIYF. CDR3 DNA: TGTGCCAGCAGCCAAGACCGAGGAACCACCATATATTTT. Drawing the rest from reference TRBV14 and TRBJ1-3, the complete variable domain is EAGVTQFPSHSVIEKGQTVTLRCDPISGHDNLYWYRRVMGKEIKFLLHFVKESKQDESGMPNNRFLAERTGGTYSTLKVQPAELEDSGVYFCASSQDRGTTIYFGEGSWLTVV.

This clone came up a few times. The CDR3 region has the DNA TGTGCCAGCAGCGTAGTAGAAAGGGGGACAGAAGCTTTCTTT. Amino acids: CASSVVERGTEAFF. The chain couples TRBV9 to TRBJ1-1; D is perhaps TRBD1 (6 bases). The CDR3 contains 14 residues. The V and J ends lost 0 bases and 8 bases respectively, with 14 bases between them. In germline, CDR1 is SGDLS, CDR2 YYNGEE.